This is a list of T cell receptor beta chains from one sample in a study of blood T cells in healthy people across ages. TCRdb re-called the 5' RACE reads with MiXCR, one entry per CDR3 protein. Among 450,000 to 700,000 distinct CDR3 sequences, roughly a quarter were seen once, and the ten largest hold roughly 20%. Sequencing was performed on blood. The receptors stem from a woman in her 70s in good health. CDR3s include the opening cysteine and the closing phenylalanine or tryptophan. D genes are given only for firm matches. Some rows mark clone size as missing; the rest say once, few, many or name a class of expanded clone.

j_call	d_call	clone_size	v_call	cdr3_nt	cdr3_aa
TRBJ1-2	TRBD1	few	TRBV25-1	TGTGCCAGCAGCTCAGACAGGGGGCTTGGCTACACCTTC	CASSSDRGLGYTF
TRBJ1-5	NA	NA	TRBV4-2	TGTGCCAGCAGCCAAATTTTGGTAGGAGACGGTGGCCAGCCCCAGCATTTT	CASSQILVGDGGQPQHF
TRBJ2-6	NA	few	TRBV20-1	TGCAGTGCAATAAGTCCCAGGGATGGCAACGTCCTGACTTTC	CSAISPRDGNVLTF
TRBJ1-2	NA	few	TRBV4-3	TGCGCCAGCAGCCCTAGAGTGGGGCGGGACTATGGCTACACCTTC	CASSPRVGRDYGYTF
TRBJ2-5	NA	many	TRBV4-3	TGCGCCAGCAGCCAAGATGGCGCAGGGTATCCAGAGACCCAGTACTTC	CASSQDGAGYPETQYF
TRBJ1-1	NA	once	TRBV20-1	TGCAGTGCATCACTTGTGGACACTGAAGCTTTCTTT	CSASLVDTEAFF
TRBJ2-5	TRBD2	NA	TRBV2	TGTGCCAGCAGAGGGACTAGCGGGGGCCCAGAGACCCAGTACTTC	CASRGTSGGPETQYF
TRBJ1-5	NA	few	TRBV15	TGTGCCACCAGCAGAGAAAGGGTTGGCGATCAGCCCCAGCATTTT	CATSRERVGDQPQHF
TRBJ2-3	TRBD2	few	TRBV7-2	TGTGCCAGCAGCCAGCGGGGGGGCCGTACAGATACGCAGTATTTT	CASSQRGGRTDTQYF
TRBJ2-1	TRBD2	few	TRBV4-2	TGTGCCAGCAGCCAAAGACGTAGCGGGGGTTACAATGAGCAGTTCTTC	CASSQRRSGGYNEQFF
TRBJ2-5	NA	NA	TRBV18	TGTGCCAGCTCACCCACAGAACAGGGGACTCATCGGGGGCACGTGCAGTACTTC	CASSPTEQGTHRGHVQYF
TRBJ2-3	TRBD2	NA	TRBV5-1	TGCGCCAGCAGCTCAGGGACTAGCGGGGCGAGCACAGATACGCAGTATTTT	CASSSGTSGASTDTQYF
TRBJ1-6	TRBD1	few	TRBV3-1	TGTGCCAGCAGCCAGGACAGGGGGTACAATTCACCCCTCCACTTT	CASSQDRGYNSPLHF
TRBJ1-1	NA	NA	TRBV18	TGTGCCAGCTCGCCTACAGGTAACGTAATGAACACTGAAGCTTTCTTT	CASSPTGNVMNTEAFF
TRBJ2-5	NA	NA	TRBV12-3/TRBV12-4	TGTGCCAGCAGAATCCGGGGATCGGGGACCCAGTACTTC	CASRIRGSGTQYF
TRBJ1-1	TRBD1	few	TRBV24-1	TGTGCCACCAGTGAATCGGGACAGGGTTGGAATACTGAAGCTTTCTTT	CATSESGQGWNTEAFF
TRBJ2-1	TRBD1	NA	TRBV19	TGTGCCAGTAGTGTACAGGGGTATGGGGTCAATGAGCAGTTCTTC	CASSVQGYGVNEQFF
TRBJ1-6	NA	many	TRBV9	TGTGCCAGCAGCCCCCGGTGGACGAATTCACCCCTCCACTTT	CASSPRWTNSPLHF
TRBJ2-1	NA	few	TRBV12-3/TRBV12-4	TGTGCCAGCAGTGACCCGGGACAGCAGTTCTTC	CASSDPGQQFF
TRBJ2-1	TRBD2	few	TRBV7-3	TGTGCCAGCAGCTTTGGCGGGGGGGTTTACAATGAGCAGTTCTTC	CASSFGGGVYNEQFF
TRBJ2-7	NA	NA	TRBV7-9	TGTGCCAGCAGCCCCCGGACGGACCTCTCCTACGGGCAGTACTTC	CASSPRTDLSYGQYF
TRBJ2-5	NA	many	TRBV6-6	TGTGCCAGCAGTAACCCTGGGACCATGACGACCCAGTACTTC	CASSNPGTMTTQYF
TRBJ2-2	TRBD2	few	TRBV7-3	TGTGCCAGCAGCGCTAGCGGGGGGGCCCCCGGGGAGCCGTTTTTT	CASSASGGAPGEPFF
TRBJ2-5	TRBD1	NA	TRBV6-4	TGTGCCAGCAGTGATGGGACAGGGGGCCAAGAGACCCAGTACTTC	CASSDGTGGQETQYF
TRBJ2-5	TRBD1	NA	TRBV19	TGTGCCAGTAGAGACAGGGGCCAAGAGACCCAGTACTTC	CASRDRGQETQYF
TRBJ2-4	TRBD2	few	TRBV14	TGTGCCAGCAGCCAAGGACTAGCGGGGTTAAACATTCAGTACTTC	CASSQGLAGLNIQYF
TRBJ2-2	TRBD1	NA	TRBV3-1	TGTGCCAGCAGCCAATTCGGGACAGCTACCGGGGAGCTGTTTTTT	CASSQFGTATGELFF
TRBJ1-2	TRBD1	NA	TRBV7-2	TGTGCCAGCAGCTTGTCGACAGGGACGGGCTATGGCTACACCTTC	CASSLSTGTGYGYTF
TRBJ2-2	NA	NA	TRBV12-3/TRBV12-4	TGTGCCAGCAGTCAAACCCGGGTTGGGTGGCTGTTTTTT	CASSQTRVGWLFF
TRBJ2-1	TRBD1	few	TRBV6-6	TGTGCCAGCAGCACGGGACAGGCAATCTACAATGAGCAGTTCTTC	CASSTGQAIYNEQFF
TRBJ1-2	TRBD1	NA	TRBV3-1	TGTGCCAGCAGTCGAACGGGACAGGGGAATCGCTACACCTTC	CASSRTGQGNRYTF
TRBJ1-1	NA	NA	TRBV18	TGTGCCAGCTCACCACTAAACGTTTGGGCAGCAAACACTGAAGCTTTCTTT	CASSPLNVWAANTEAFF
TRBJ1-1	NA	few	TRBV7-9	TGTGCCAGCAGGGTTACCGGGACGGAGAACACTGAAGCTTTCTTT	CASRVTGTENTEAFF
TRBJ2-1	NA	many	TRBV12-3/TRBV12-4	TGTGCCAGCAGTTTATCAGTCGGGGGGCGGTTCTTC	CASSLSVGGRFF
TRBJ2-7	NA	few	TRBV6-6	TGTGCCAGCAGGGGGGGATCCTACGAGCAGTACTTC	CASRGGSYEQYF
TRBJ1-5	NA	NA	TRBV5-1	TGCGCCAGCAGCTTTTATGGGCCGACCGGGGGGCAGCCCCAGCATTTT	CASSFYGPTGGQPQHF
TRBJ1-1	NA	NA	TRBV5-4	TGTGCCAGCAGCCCCGGCCTCGGGACGGTCGGCTTCGGGGATTTCTTT	CASSPGLGTVGFGDFF
TRBJ2-4	NA	NA	TRBV7-2	TGTGCCAGCAGCTTCGGCAGGTATCGAGAAAACATTCAGTACTTC	CASSFGRYRENIQYF
TRBJ2-7	NA	NA	TRBV29-1	TGCAGCGTTGGGGGCCAGGGGCAGTTGGACTCTCACGAGCAGTACTTC	CSVGGQGQLDSHEQYF
TRBJ2-7	NA	NA	TRBV3-1	TGTGCCAGCAGCCAAGTATATTACGAGCAGTACTTC	CASSQVYYEQYF
TRBJ2-1	NA	few	TRBV20-1	TGCAGTGCTAGCCTCGGTGGGAACTCCTACAGTGAGCAGTTCTTC	CSASLGGNSYSEQFF